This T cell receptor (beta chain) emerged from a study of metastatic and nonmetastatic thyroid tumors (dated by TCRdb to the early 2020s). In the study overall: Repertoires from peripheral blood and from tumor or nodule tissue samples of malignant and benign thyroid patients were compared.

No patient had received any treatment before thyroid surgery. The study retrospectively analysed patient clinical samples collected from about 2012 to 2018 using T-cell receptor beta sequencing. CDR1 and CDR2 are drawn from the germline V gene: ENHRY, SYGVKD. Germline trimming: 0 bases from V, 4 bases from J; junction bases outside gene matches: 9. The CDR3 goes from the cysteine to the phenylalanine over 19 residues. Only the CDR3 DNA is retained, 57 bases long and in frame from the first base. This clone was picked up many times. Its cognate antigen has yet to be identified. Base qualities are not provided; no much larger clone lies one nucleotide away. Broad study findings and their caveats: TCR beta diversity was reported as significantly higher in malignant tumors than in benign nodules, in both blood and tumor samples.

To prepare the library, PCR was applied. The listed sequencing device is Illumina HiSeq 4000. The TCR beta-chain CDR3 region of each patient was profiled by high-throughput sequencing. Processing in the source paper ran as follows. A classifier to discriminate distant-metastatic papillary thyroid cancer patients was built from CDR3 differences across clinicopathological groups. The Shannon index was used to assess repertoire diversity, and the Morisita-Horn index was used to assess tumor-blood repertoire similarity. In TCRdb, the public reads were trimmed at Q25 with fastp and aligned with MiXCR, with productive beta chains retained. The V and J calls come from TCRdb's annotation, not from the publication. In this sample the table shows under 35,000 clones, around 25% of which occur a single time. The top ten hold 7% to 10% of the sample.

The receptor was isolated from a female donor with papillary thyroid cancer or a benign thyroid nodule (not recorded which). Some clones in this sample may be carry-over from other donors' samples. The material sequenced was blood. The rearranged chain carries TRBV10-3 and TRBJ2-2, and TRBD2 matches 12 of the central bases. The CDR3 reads CAISESRGLTSGSTGELFF. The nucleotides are TGTGCCATCAGTGAGTCCAGGGGACTGACTAGCGGGAGCACCGGGGAGCTGTTTTTT.